This TCR beta chain comes out of a study of identical twins. The donors were all healthy and Caucasian. This clonotype was found many times. Its antigen is unidentified. The study, taken as a whole, reports: Out-of-frame beta chain sequences displayed weaker excess sharing between twins. Clonotypes of the beta chain that were abundant in cord blood carried fewer insertions (memory repertoires showed none).

Through template switching, a universal primer site was introduced, and the cDNA contained unique molecular identifiers. TCRdb called the 5' RACE reads again in MiXCR, with one record for every CDR3 protein. Counted here are some 600,000 distinct CDR3 sequences, roughly 7.1% occurring once; the ten biggest clones make up less than 2%. This same sample was also taken into another study, of yellow fever vaccine responses in identical twins.

What was sequenced was PBMCs. This receptor was identified in a woman between 18 and 29 years old in good health.

CDR3 amino acids: CASSWGTHQPQHF. The CDR3 region has the DNA TGTGCCAGCAGTTGGGGCACCCATCAGCCCCAGCATTTT. V usage is TRBV12-3 or TRBV12-4 and J usage is TRBJ1-5; possible D gene TRBD1, 5 bases. CDR3 length: 13 amino acids. The germline V and J ends were trimmed by 4 bases and 5 bases, with 9 bases remaining between them.